The 5 T cell receptor beta chains listed next were all sequenced from one sample in a study of blood T cell repertoires in COVID-19. TCRdb's table, derived via immunoSEQ multiplex PCR, lists solely in-frame clones and lacks some. The sample records 200,000 or so clones, less than 90% being singletons. Specimen: peripheral blood. The receptors were sampled from a woman aged 60-75 years who had recovered from COVID-19.

The chain has TRBV18 and TRBJ1-6; 10 nucleotides agree with TRBD1. The CDR3 loop spans 15 amino acids. The germline V gene has CDR1 KGHSH and CDR2 LQKENI. J gave up 8 bases and V 4 bases, and 5 bases lay outside the gene matches. The CDR3 region is CASSLGTGADSPLHF. Written as DNA, the CDR3 is TGTGCCAGCTCACTAGGGACAGGGGCGGATTCACCCCTCCACTTT.

The chain recombines TRBV7-8 with TRBJ1-2; no reliable D call. V lost 3 bases to trimming and J lost 0 bases, with 5 bases between them. The CDR3 consists of 13 residues. Germline CDR1 reads SGHVS; CDR2 reads FQNEAQ. The CDR3, as DNA: TGTGCCAGCAGCTTTTCGTCTAACTATGGCTACACCTTC. Its protein product is CASSFSSNYGYTF.

The genes are TRBV5-4 and TRBJ1-4; a possible D gene is TRBD1 (6 bases). Germline V gene sequence: CDR1 SGHNT, CDR2 YYREEE (reference sequence). The CDR3 sequence is 15 residues long. Trimming stripped 4 bases from V and 3 bases from J, with 13 bases between. In DNA, the CDR3 is TGTGCCAGCAGCGGGGGCGACAGCCCTAATGAAAAACTGTTTTTT. The encoded protein is CASSGGDSPNEKLFF.

Note on this clone: Different DNA sequences within this sample yield the same CDR3. The chain recombines TRBV18 with TRBJ2-2, with D uncertain. The CDR3 totals 15 residues. Looked up from germline, CDR1 is KGHSH and CDR2 is LQKENI. Trimming took off 3 bases at V and 2 bases at J, with 10 bases between the two ends. CDR3 loop: CASSPRAANTGELFF. In nucleotides, the CDR3 is TGTGCCAGCTCACCTCGTGCGGCTAACACCGGGGAGCTGTTTTTT.

This sequence joins TRBV6-5 and TRBJ1-3, with 10 bases matching TRBD1. V was clipped by 7 bases and J by 7 bases; unmatched bases: 10. CDR3 length: 15 amino acids. Germline V gene sequence: CDR1 MNHEY, CDR2 SVGAGI. The CDR3 sequence is CASIGTGDSGNTIYF. The DNA for the CDR3 is TGTGCCAGCATTGGGACAGGGGACTCCGGGAACACCATATATTTT.